These T cell receptor beta chains were read from a single sample in a study of T-cell reconstitution after alpha-beta-depleted transplantation in children. MiXCR, run by TCRdb on the PCR reads, gives a single entry per CDR3 protein. The data hold approximately 650,000 distinct CDR3 sequences, with about 12% observed a single time. The specimen was PBMCs, collected before TCRalphabeta/CD19-depleted stem cell transplant. These receptors originate from a girl between 2 and 10 years old with congenital amegakaryocytic thrombocytopenia, due to receive a stem cell transplant. CDR3s include the opening cysteine and the closing phenylalanine or tryptophan. The D gene is left open where the match is weak. Expanded clones are given a class, and other clones once, few, many or no size at all.

>many|15|TRBJ2-7|TRBV12-3/TRBV12-4|.
TGTGCCAGCAGTTTTATGACCGCAACCCAAGACGAGCAGTACTTC
CASSFMTATQDEQYF
>many|13|TRBJ2-3|TRBV4-1|.
TGCGCCAGCAGCCCCCCCACCGCGGATACGCAGTATTTT
CASSPPTADTQYF
>few|15|TRBJ2-7|TRBV28|.
TGTGCCAGCAGTCTCTCGACTGTCTCAGGTGGCGAGCAGTACTTC
CASSLSTVSGGEQYF
>few|15|TRBJ1-1|TRBV7-2|TRBD1
TGTGCCAGCAGGGCCTTTGGGACAGAGAACACTGAAGCTTTCTTT
CASRAFGTENTEAFF
>once|15|TRBJ2-2|TRBV7-2|.
TGTGCCAGCAGATTAGAGGCGGGCAACACCGGGGAGCTGTTTTTT
CASRLEAGNTGELFF
>many|11|TRBJ2-3|TRBV10-3|.
TGTGCCATCAGTCAGACAGATACGCAGTATTTT
CAISQTDTQYF
>.|12|TRBJ1-1|TRBV2|.
TGTGCCAGCAGTAACAGCAACACTGAAGCTTTCTTT
CASSNSNTEAFF
>.|16|TRBJ2-1|TRBV20-1|TRBD2
TGCAGTGCCCCTGGGACTAGCGGGAGCTCCTACAATGAGCAGTTCTTC
CSAPGTSGSSYNEQFF
>many|16|TRBJ2-1|TRBV15|TRBD2
TGTGCCACCAGCAGAGATGGAGTAGCGGGAGGTAATGAGCAGTTCTTC
CATSRDGVAGGNEQFF
>.|14|TRBJ2-7|TRBV20-1|.
TGCAGTGCGTTGACCCAGGTAACCTCCTACGAGCAGTACTTC
CSALTQVTSYEQYF
>few|16|TRBJ2-3|TRBV5-1|TRBD2
TGCGCCAGCAGCTTGAGGACTAGCGAACTCGCAGATACGCAGTATTTT
CASSLRTSELADTQYF
>.|17|TRBJ2-7|TRBV6-1|TRBD2
TGTGCCAGCAGCCCCCTGCTAGCGGGAGGGAACTCCTACGAGCAGTACTTC
CASSPLLAGGNSYEQYF